Below are 26 T cell receptor beta chains sequenced from a single sample in a study of blood T cell repertoires in COVID-19. Measured with immunoSEQ multiplex PCR; TCRdb has only the in-frame clones, and not every one. The sample has under 15,000 clones; 65% to 90% are singletons. Input material: peripheral blood. Receptors originate from a human donor in a cohort sampled during active COVID-19.

The CDR3 sequence: CASSENRGGYTF. The CDR3, as DNA: TGTGCCAGCAGTGAAAACAGGGGTGGCTACACCTTC. The chain couples TRBV12-3 or TRBV12-4 to TRBJ1-2, with 7 bases that match TRBD1. The V gene end was trimmed by 5 bases and the J gene end by 7 bases; junction bases not matched to a gene: 4. CDR3 length: 12 residues.

The V call is TRBV27, the J call TRBJ2-7, with 7 bases identical to TRBD1. Germline V gene sequence: CDR1 MNHEY, CDR2 SMNVEV (reference sequence). V shed 0 bases and J 2 bases; nucleotides not matched to a gene: 4. This CDR3 region has 15 residues. The CDR3 sequence: CASSLSLRGPYEQYF. The CDR3 bases are TGTGCCAGCAGTTTATCGCTTAGGGGGCCCTACGAGCAGTACTTC.

V and J are TRBV5-8 and TRBJ2-7; 10 positions agree with TRBD1. Germline V gene sequence: CDR1 SGHTS, CDR2 YDEGEE. The CDR3 extends over 15 amino acids. V trimming: 4 bases; J trimming: 6 bases; junction bases outside the gene matches: 10. CDR3: CASSNRDRGIGEQYF. The DNA of the CDR3 is TGTGCCAGCAGCAACCGGGACAGGGGAATAGGCGAGCAGTACTTC.

This sequence joins TRBV7-2 and TRBJ1-2; D gene ambiguous. The V end was cut by 1 base, the J end by 8 bases, with 11 bases between. Germline V gene sequence: CDR1 SGHTA, CDR2 FQGNSA. The CDR3 consists of 13 residues. The CDR3 nucleotides read TGTGCCAGCAGCTTAGATGCAGTTTTGGGCTACACCTTC. Amino acids: CASSLDAVLGYTF.

This clone showed up just once. The rearrangement joins TRBV12-3 or TRBV12-4 to TRBJ2-5, with D tentatively TRBD1 (6 bases). The CDR3 sequence is 13 residues long. Trimming took off 2 bases at V and 6 bases at J, with 10 bases between the two ends. CDR3 in amino acids: CASSLRQGKTQYF. DNA for the CDR3: TGTGCCAGCAGTTTAAGGCAGGGGAAGACCCAGTACTTC.

This clone was recorded only once. The junction does not match germline at one end; this may be a read error. The chain employs TRBV15 and TRBJ2-7; D is perhaps TRBD2 (6 bases). The CDR3 covers 13 residues. CDR1 and CDR2 from the germline V gene are LNHNV and YYDKDF (reference sequence). The CDR3 spells CATRRGTEGEQYF. The CDR3 DNA reads as TGTGCCACCAGAAGAGGTACGGAGGGCGAGCAGTACTTC.

The CDR3 coding sequence is TGTGCCAGCAACGGACAGGGGGGGACTGAAGCTTTCTTT. As protein: CASNGQGGTEAFF. The J gene is TRBJ1-1, the V gene TRBV7-2; 10 bases are shared with TRBD1. The CDR3 has 13 amino acids. Germline V gene data show CDR1 as SGHTA and CDR2 as FQGNSA. V shed 7 bases and J 5 bases; nucleotides not matched to a gene: 4.

V and J are TRBV4-1 and TRBJ1-4, with a tentative D call TRBD1 (6 bases). The CDR3 spans 15 residues. The V gene's germline CDR1 is MGHRA and CDR2 YSYEKL. V was pared by 4 bases and J by 1 base, with 10 bases between. The CDR3 reads CASSPGQLTNEKLFF. For the CDR3, the DNA is TGCGCCAGCAGCCCCGGACAGTTAACTAATGAAAAACTGTTTTTT.

The genes are TRBV11-3 and TRBJ2-5; D may be TRBD2 (7 bases). The V gene's germline CDR1 is SGHNT and CDR2 YENEEA. Trimming shortened V by 5 bases and J by 4 bases, and 8 bases separated the two germline ends. The CDR3 loop spans 12 amino acids. The CDR3 DNA reads as TGTGCCAGCAGCCGGGGGGCAGAGACCCAGTACTTC. Translated: CASSRGAETQYF.

Comments on this clone: The germline gene is not matched at one end of the junction; a read error may be the cause. The chain has TRBV7-7 and TRBJ2-5, with 7 bases lining up with TRBD2. Germline lookup yields CDR1 SSHAT and CDR2 FNYEAQ (reference sequence). This CDR3 has 15 amino acids. CDR3 residues: CASSLGVGGQETQYF. The CDR3 region has the DNA TGTGCTAGCAGCTTAGGTGTGGGGGGGCAAGAGACCCAGTACTTC.

The chain combines TRBV7-2 with TRBJ2-6; tentative D call: TRBD2 (5 bases). CDR1 and CDR2 (germline): SGHTA, FQGNSA. The CDR3 length is 16 residues. Trimming took 5 bases from V and 0 from J, leaving 11 bases between them. The chain's CDR3 is CASSLTRDSGANVLTF. In DNA, the CDR3 is TGTGCCAGCAGCCTAACCCGGGACTCTGGGGCCAACGTCCTGACTTTC.

The chain joins TRBV19 to TRBJ2-3, with D tentatively TRBD2 (6 bases). Trimming took off 7 bases at V and 3 bases at J, with 14 bases between the two ends. The germline V gene encodes CDR1 LNHDA and CDR2 SQIVND (reference sequence). This CDR3 has 14 amino acids. This CDR3 is CASTNAGPTDTQYF. DNA of the CDR3: TGTGCCAGTACCAACGCGGGGCCAACAGATACGCAGTATTTT. Together with reference TRBV19 and TRBJ2-3, the CDR3 gives the full variable domain: DGGITQSPKYLFRKEGQNVTLSCEQNLNHDAMYWYRQDPGQGLRLIYYSQIVNDFQKGDIAEGYSVSREKKESFPLTVTSAQKNPTAFYLCASTNAGPTDTQYFGPGTRLTVL.

The rearrangement uses TRBV9 and TRBJ2-4, with D unclear. CDR1 SGDLS and CDR2 YYNGEE come from the germline V gene. Trimming left V 0 bases short and J 5 bases short, with 15 bases between. The length of the CDR3 is 16 residues. The CDR3 DNA reads as TGTGCCAGCAGCGTAGGGTTAACAGATCTACAAAACATTCAGTACTTC. Translation: CASSVGLTDLQNIQYF.

The chain has TRBV27 and TRBJ2-7; D perhaps matches TRBD1 (5 bases). The CDR3 consists of 12 residues. Trimming pared 3 bases from V and 6 bases from J, leaving 9 bases between. Germline V gives CDR1 MNHEY, CDR2 SMNVEV (reference sequence). CDR3 in amino acids: CASSFQGSEQYF. CDR3 sequence (DNA): TGTGCCAGCAGTTTCCAGGGAAGCGAGCAGTACTTC.

The V call is TRBV11-3, the J call TRBJ2-3; D possibly corresponds to TRBD2 (5 bases). The CDR3 spans 17 residues. CDR1 and CDR2 (germline): SGHNT, YENEEA. V gave up 2 bases and J gave up 1 base, with 16 bases separating them. In DNA, the CDR3 is TGTGCCAGCAGCTTAAGAGGGTCGACCCATGGCACAGATACGCAGTATTTT. Its translation: CASSLRGSTHGTDTQYF.

This clone has more than one count but fewer than ten. This chain uses TRBV30 with TRBJ1-1; 7 bases are a match to TRBD1. V trimming: 4 bases; J trimming: 5 bases; junction bases outside the gene matches: 10. The CDR3 has 14 residues. The germline V gene has CDR1 GTSNPN and CDR2 SVGIG (reference sequence). CDR3 DNA: TGTGCCTGGACCTTACAGGGGTTATATACTGAAGCTTTCTTT. Encoded protein: CAWTLQGLYTEAFF. Full variable domain (missing parts from reference TRBV30 and TRBJ1-1): SQTIHQWPATLVQPVGSPLSLECTVEGTSNPNLYWYRQAAGRGLQLLFYSVGIGQISSEVPQNLSASRPQDRQFILSSKKLLLSDSGFYLCAWTLQGLYTEAFFGQGTRLTVV.

J is TRBJ2-5 and V is TRBV5-1; TRBD1 agrees at 9 bases. The germline V gene encodes CDR1 SGHRS and CDR2 YFSETQ. V lost 4 bases and J lost 2; bases outside the gene matches: 9. The CDR3 is 16 residues long. This chain's CDR3 is CASSPYGQGTQETQYF. CDR3 sequence (DNA): TGCGCCAGCAGCCCCTACGGACAGGGGACTCAAGAGACCCAGTACTTC.

The chain is built from TRBV30 and TRBJ1-2; TRBD1 matches 9 bases. This CDR3 spans 15 amino acids. CDR1 and CDR2 from the germline V gene are GTSNPN and SVGIG (reference sequence). J was trimmed by 5 bases and V by 3 bases; bases with no gene match: 10. The CDR3 protein is CAWRYTGGVRYGYTF. CDR3 DNA sequence: TGTGCCTGGAGATATACAGGGGGCGTTAGGTATGGCTACACCTTC.

The chain combines TRBV24-1 with TRBJ2-7, with D possibly matching TRBD1 (6 bases). Trimming shortened V by 6 bases and J by 2 bases, and 13 bases separated the two germline ends. Germline assignment: CDR1 KGHDR and CDR2 SFDVKD. The CDR3 is 14 amino acids. The CDR3 is CATSPGTSAYEQYF. The CDR3 DNA follows: TGTGCCACCAGTCCCGGGACATCAGCCTACGAGCAGTACTTC.

The chain is built from TRBV3-1 (or the pseudogene TRBV3-2) and TRBJ2-7; 13 nucleotides match TRBD2. Germline V gene sequence: CDR1 LGHDT, CDR2 YNNKEL (reference sequence). This CDR3 is 17 amino acids long. J gave up 5 bases and V 3 bases, and 10 bases lay outside the gene matches. The CDR3 reads CASSHPSLAGGPNEQYF. CDR3 nucleotides: TGTGCCAGCAGCCACCCCTCACTAGCGGGGGGGCCTAACGAGCAGTACTTC.

The chain employs TRBV4-1 and TRBJ2-7, with TRBD1 as a possible D gene (5 bases). The ends were cut back, 1 base at V and 2 bases at J, with 9 bases in the middle. Looked up from germline, CDR1 is MGHRA and CDR2 is YSYEKL. The CDR3 is 14 amino acids. CDR3 nucleotide sequence: TGCGCCAGCAGCCAAGTGGCAGGGACCTACGAGCAGTACTTC. Residues: CASSQVAGTYEQYF.

This rearrangement joins TRBV6-5 to TRBJ2-5, with TRBD2 matching over 9 bases. CDR1 and CDR2 (germline): MNHEY, SVGAGI. After removal of 8 bases from V and 3 bases from J, the junction contained 10 bases not matched to a gene. The CDR3 is 15 amino acids. This CDR3 is CASRGTSGGKETQYF. The CDR3 nucleotides read TGTGCCAGCCGAGGCACAAGCGGGGGGAAAGAGACCCAGTACTTC.

The chain has TRBV6-5 and TRBJ2-3; TRBD2 matches 8 bases. CDR1 is MNHEY, CDR2 SVGAGI, per germline. With V trimmed by 6 bases and J by 6 bases, 11 bases remained unmatched. This CDR3 spans 15 amino acids. DNA for the CDR3: TGTGCCAGCAGATCGCGGGGGGCCCCTGTCGATACGCAGTATTTT. Protein product: CASRSRGAPVDTQYF.

The chain employs TRBV18 and TRBJ2-7; a weak D match, TRBD2 (6 bases). V was shortened by 3 bases and J by 2 bases, with 14 bases between the two germline ends. This CDR3 has 15 amino acids. The germline gives CDR1 KGHSH, CDR2 LQKENI. CDR3 bases: TGTGCCAGCTCACCCGGGACTGCAGATACCTACGAGCAGTACTTC. Translated, it gives CASSPGTADTYEQYF.

V is TRBV29-1 and J is TRBJ1-5; maybe TRBD1 (5 bases). Germline loops: CDR1 SQVTM, CDR2 ANQGSEA. The length of the CDR3 is 13 residues. V gave up 6 bases and J gave up 5 bases, with 14 bases separating them. CDR3: CSVSRAGDQPQHF. The CDR3 bases are TGCAGCGTAAGCAGGGCTGGCGATCAGCCCCAGCATTTT.

This sequence joins TRBV7-9 and TRBJ1-1, with 11 bases fitting TRBD1. Germline CDR1 is SEHNR and CDR2 is FQNEAQ (reference sequence). The CDR3 is made up of 15 amino acids. The ends lost 5 bases at V and 5 bases at J; junction bases unmatched: 7. DNA for the CDR3: TGTGCCAGCAGCCCACTGGACAGGGGGCTAACTGAAGCTTTCTTT. This translates into CASSPLDRGLTEAFF.